The T cell receptor beta chain described here comes from a study of T cells after yellow fever vaccination. There are a few counts of this clonotype. TCR cDNA, made by 5'RACE template switching, carried an added universal primer site and UMIs. TCRdb analysed the 5' RACE reads with MiXCR anew, one entry per CDR3 protein. The table has roughly 350,000 distinct CDR3 sequences, approximately 4% seen once. Between the trimmed V and J ends, which lost 0 bases and 0 bases, there was a span of 17 bases. Germline V gene sequence: CDR1 LGHDT, CDR2 YNNKEL (reference sequence). The CDR3 runs to 18 residues. Specimen: PBMCs, collected 5 days after the yellow fever booster vaccination. The sequence was obtained from a man aged 18 to 29 who received the YFV17D yellow fever vaccine. The chain uses TRBV3-1 and TRBJ1-1; D unclear. CDR3 loop: CASSQERANSHMNTEAFF. DNA of the CDR3: TGTGCCAGCAGCCAAGAACGGGCGAACAGCCACATGAACACTGAAGCTTTCTTT.